Described below is a single TCR beta chain sequence and its context. No antigen is known for it. The record originates from a study of cytomegalovirus exposure and HLA in healthy donors. Study observations and caveats: Relative to equally common others, HLA-associated TCR beta chains showed greater clonal expansion in a later analysis. An ancestry cluster, one associated with Asian ancestry, reportedly showed fewer N-insertions than the roughly 670-donor mean in a later analysis. It was reported that the classifier diagnosed cytomegalovirus status with high specificity and sensitivity in both the original and validation cohorts.

The V end was cut by 6 bases, the J end by 1 base, with 9 bases between. From germline, CDR1 is MNHEY and CDR2 SMNVEV (reference sequence). The CDR3 sequence is 14 residues long. Researchers ran the PCR with 60 Vbeta and 13 Jbeta primers. The assay was immunoSEQ multiplex PCR, and TCRdb's table has in-frame clones only and misses some. This sample has about 210,000 clones; roughly 80% occur once, and the top ten carry approximately 2.9%. Sequencing input: PBMCs. The chain couples TRBV27 to TRBJ2-2; tentative D call: TRBD1 (5 bases). The source is a man aged 25-40 years in good health and CMV-seronegative. The CDR3 DNA reads as TGTGCCAGCAGGGACACCTGGAACACCGGGGAGCTGTTTTTT. Translated, it gives CASRDTWNTGELFF.